Following are 22 T cell receptor beta chains from one sample sequenced in a study of patients and donors after allogeneic stem cell transplantation. Each CDR3 protein gets one entry after TCRdb re-called the RT-PCR reads with MiXCR. The sample lists 920,000 or so distinct CDR3 sequences, about a sixth seen once, with roughly 6% in the top ten. Sequenced: blood, either unsorted or a sorted T cell fraction (not recorded which). All receptors derive from a human donor who was either an allogeneic HSCT recipient or a stem cell or donor lymphocyte infusion donor (not recorded which). It is not recorded whose cells these are; they may come from a transplant donor.

The V gene is TRBV16, the J gene TRBJ1-1; D gene ambiguous. This CDR3 contains 15 residues. Germline CDR1 and CDR2: KGHSY and FQNENV. Deletions cut 0 bases from V and 4 bases from J, with 12 bases between. The CDR3 reads CASSQSEQTGTEAFF. CDR3 sequence (DNA): TGTGCCAGCAGCCAATCGGAACAGACGGGCACTGAAGCTTTCTTT.

V is TRBV4-2 and J is TRBJ1-2, with D possibly matching TRBD1 (5 bases). Germline lookup yields CDR1 LGHNA and CDR2 YNFKEQ. V was clipped by 3 bases and J by 7 bases, with 15 bases between them. The CDR3 covers 14 residues. The CDR3 DNA sequence: TGTGCCAGCAGCCACCTCAGGGAGGGACGTGGCTACACCTTC. This encodes CASSHLREGRGYTF.

This clonotype was detected only a few times. V usage is TRBV7-8 and J usage is TRBJ2-3, with TRBD1 matching 7 bases. With V trimmed by 7 bases and J by 1 base, 5 bases remained unmatched. This CDR3 region has 14 residues. CDR1 SGHVS and CDR2 FQNEAQ come from the germline V gene. The CDR3 region is CASIKTGGTDTQYF. In DNA form, the CDR3 reads TGTGCCAGCATCAAAACAGGGGGCACAGATACGCAGTATTTT. The full variable domain, completed using reference TRBV7-8 and TRBJ2-3, is GAGVSQSPRYKVAKRGQDVALRCDPISGHVSLFWYQQALGQGPEFLTYFQNEAQLDKSGLPSDRFFAERPEGSVSTLKIQRTQQEDSAVYLCASIKTGGTDTQYFGPGTRLTVL.

The table lists this clonotype with many counts. This chain uses TRBV7-6 with TRBJ1-2; the D is unclear. V lost 1 base, J lost 0 bases, and 6 bases lay in between. The CDR3 spans 14 residues. Per the germline V gene, CDR1 is SGHVS and CDR2 is FNYEAQ. The CDR3 region has the DNA TGTGCCAGCAGCTTAGACGGCGCTAACTATGGCTACACCTTC. This gives the protein CASSLDGANYGYTF.

At least ten counts were recorded for this clonotype. The rearrangement uses TRBV12-3 or TRBV12-4 and TRBJ2-6, with D unclear. V dropped 4 bases and J dropped 5 bases, with 6 bases sitting between them. The CDR3 sequence is 13 residues long. In nucleotides, the CDR3 is TGTGCCAGCAGTTCCCAGAGGGCCAACGTCCTGACTTTC. Its translation: CASSSQRANVLTF.

This chain joins TRBV20-1 and TRBJ2-7; D not certain. The germline V gene has CDR1 DFQATT and CDR2 SNEGSKA (reference sequence). The CDR3 has 12 amino acids. The V end was cut by 2 bases, the J end by 3 bases, with 8 bases between. CDR3 residues: CSARLDGYEQYF. The CDR3 nucleotides are TGCAGTGCTAGATTGGACGGCTACGAGCAGTACTTC.

The V gene is TRBV10-3, the J gene TRBJ1-2; 7 bases map to TRBD1. The germline CDR1 and CDR2 sequences are ENHRY and SYGVKD. V lost 10 bases, J lost 8 bases, and 10 bases stayed unmatched. This CDR3 has 12 amino acids. Here the CDR3 reads CASSGTVKGYTF. CDR3 in DNA: TGTGCCAGCTCTGGGACAGTGAAAGGCTACACCTTC.

In its sample, this clonotype was seen many times. The chain joins TRBV6-1 to TRBJ2-7, with 9 bases matching TRBD1. V shed 5 bases and J 6 bases; nucleotides not matched to a gene: 17. Germline V gives CDR1 MNHNS, CDR2 SASEGT. This CDR3 spans 17 amino acids. The CDR3 spells CASSPGVTGTGFREQYF. Written as DNA, the CDR3 is TGTGCCAGCAGTCCAGGGGTAACCGGGACAGGGTTCCGCGAGCAGTACTTC.

The V and J genes are TRBV5-1 and TRBJ2-7, with unresolved D. V was pared by 1 base and J by 0 bases, with 11 bases between. The CDR3 runs 15 residues. Germline CDR1 reads SGHRS; CDR2 reads YFSETQ. The CDR3 is CASSLSDGSSYEQYF. As DNA, the CDR3 is TGCGCCAGCAGCTTGAGTGACGGAAGCTCCTACGAGCAGTACTTC.

This clonotype has more than one count but fewer than ten. V usage is TRBV29-1 and J usage is TRBJ2-7; D may correspond to TRBD1 or TRBD2 (5 bases each). Trimming took off 2 bases at V and 0 bases at J, with 14 bases between the two ends. Germline assignment: CDR1 SQVTM and CDR2 ANQGSEA. This CDR3 region has 15 residues. The CDR3: CSVETGAPLSYEQYF. The CDR3 DNA sequence: TGCAGCGTTGAAACCGGGGCGCCTCTCTCCTACGAGCAGTACTTC.

The rearrangement uses TRBV5-1 and TRBJ2-5; 9 bases are shared with TRBD2. Germline loops: CDR1 SGHRS, CDR2 YFSETQ. V trimming: 5 bases; J trimming: 5 bases; junction bases outside the gene matches: 7. The CDR3 contains 14 residues. The CDR3 sequence is CASSRRGGPETQYF. The CDR3 DNA follows: TGCGCCAGCAGTCGGCGGGGGGGCCCTGAGACCCAGTACTTC.

This clonotype was picked up a small number of times. V is TRBV29-1 and J is TRBJ2-2; D remains ambiguous. This CDR3 has 14 residues. Germline V gives CDR1 SQVTM, CDR2 ANQGSEA. V lost 4 bases to trimming and J lost 1 base, with 10 bases between them. The CDR3 here is CSVASLVNTGELFF. The DNA of the CDR3 is TGCAGCGTTGCCTCTTTGGTGAACACCGGGGAGCTGTTTTTT.

The table lists this clonotype with a few counts. The chain employs TRBV5-6 and TRBJ1-2; D remains unclear. The CDR3 consists of 14 residues. Trimming took 0 bases from V and 6 from J, leaving 12 bases between them. Germline V lookup: CDR1 SGHDT, CDR2 YYEEEE. The CDR3 region has the DNA TGTGCCAGCAGCTTGGCCAGTCAGATCCATGGCTACACCTTC. Translated: CASSLASQIHGYTF.

The CDR3 DNA reads as TGTGCCAACAACTCTGGGGGATGCCAGCCCCAGCATTTT. This sequence encodes CANNSGGCQPQHF. The chain has TRBV27 and TRBJ1-5; the D gene is possibly TRBD1 (5 bases). V was cut by 10 bases and J by 7 bases, with 17 bases left in between. The length of the CDR3 is 13 residues. The V gene's germline CDR1 is MNHEY and CDR2 SMNVEV (reference sequence).

This clonotype was picked up a small number of times. V and J are TRBV7-2 and TRBJ1-2; TRBD1 aligns across 7 bases. Germline V CDR1 and CDR2: SGHTA, FQGNSA. V shed 1 base and J 7 bases; nucleotides not matched to a gene: 6. CDR3 length equals 14 residues. The CDR3 reads CASSLGVQGFGYTF. Here the CDR3 DNA reads TGTGCCAGCAGCTTAGGTGTACAGGGGTTTGGCTACACCTTC.

This clonotype was recorded many times. The rearrangement uses TRBV29-1 and TRBJ1-1, with a tentative D call TRBD1 (5 bases). V lost 3 bases and J lost 0, with 20 bases in between. CDR3 length: 17 residues. In germline, CDR1 is SQVTM, CDR2 ANQGSEA. CDR3 sequence reads: CSVDLRGSEGLNTEAFF. CDR3 sequence (DNA): TGCAGCGTTGATCTGCGCGGATCCGAGGGGCTGAACACTGAAGCTTTCTTT.

This clonotype showed up many times. V is TRBV12-3 or TRBV12-4 and J is TRBJ1-1, with no clear D. CDR3 length equals 14 residues. V gave up 6 bases and J gave up 4 bases, with 15 bases separating them. CDR3 in DNA: TGTGCCAGCAGCCCCCGGGCCTGGGGCACTGAAGCTTTCTTT. Translated: CASSPRAWGTEAFF.

The genes are TRBV28 and TRBJ2-1; D gene ambiguous. The CDR3 covers 14 residues. Looked up from germline, CDR1 is MDHEN and CDR2 is SYDVKM. With 6 bases removed from V and 7 bases from J, the gap between germline ends came to 16 bases. The DNA for the CDR3 is TGTGCCAGCAGCCCCATCCTCCTAGGGAATGAGCAGTTCTTC. Translating it yields CASSPILLGNEQFF.

The rearrangement links TRBV6-5 to TRBJ1-2, with TRBD1 matching 12 bases. Trimming cost V 2 bases and J 7 bases; bases outside gene matches: 11. This CDR3 spans 17 amino acids. CDR1 is MNHEY, CDR2 SVGAGI, per germline. The CDR3 is CASSYTAGTGGRGGYTF. Written as DNA, the CDR3 is TGTGCCAGCAGTTACACAGCCGGGACAGGGGGCCGAGGTGGCTACACCTTC.

This clonotype appeared many times. The chain joins TRBV20-1 to TRBJ1-2; TRBD1 matches 7 bases. CDR3 length: 14 amino acids. V lost 6 bases and J lost 6; bases outside the gene matches: 13. The germline gives CDR1 DFQATT, CDR2 SNEGSKA (reference sequence). This chain's CDR3 is CSALLRGRRNGYTF. The CDR3, as DNA: TGCAGTGCATTATTGAGGGGGCGCCGAAATGGCTACACCTTC.

This clonotype has just a few counts. The chain has TRBV29-1 and TRBJ1-1; maybe TRBD1 (6 bases). The CDR3 is 12 amino acids. V shed 6 bases and J shed 5 bases, with 13 bases lying between them. CDR1 SQVTM and CDR2 ANQGSEA come from the germline V gene. The CDR3 sequence is CSVRGQGTEAFF. The DNA of the CDR3 is TGCAGCGTGAGGGGCCAGGGGACTGAAGCTTTCTTT.

This clonotype was seen only a few times. The chain uses TRBV2 and TRBJ1-6, with 7 bases identical to TRBD1. CDR3 length: 12 residues. Unmatched junction bases numbered 3, after V lost 6 bases and J lost 10 bases. Germline CDR1 is SNHLY and CDR2 is FYNNEI. The CDR3 reads CASRTTGSPLHF. Written as DNA, the CDR3 is TGTGCCAGCAGGACGACAGGGTCACCCCTCCACTTT.